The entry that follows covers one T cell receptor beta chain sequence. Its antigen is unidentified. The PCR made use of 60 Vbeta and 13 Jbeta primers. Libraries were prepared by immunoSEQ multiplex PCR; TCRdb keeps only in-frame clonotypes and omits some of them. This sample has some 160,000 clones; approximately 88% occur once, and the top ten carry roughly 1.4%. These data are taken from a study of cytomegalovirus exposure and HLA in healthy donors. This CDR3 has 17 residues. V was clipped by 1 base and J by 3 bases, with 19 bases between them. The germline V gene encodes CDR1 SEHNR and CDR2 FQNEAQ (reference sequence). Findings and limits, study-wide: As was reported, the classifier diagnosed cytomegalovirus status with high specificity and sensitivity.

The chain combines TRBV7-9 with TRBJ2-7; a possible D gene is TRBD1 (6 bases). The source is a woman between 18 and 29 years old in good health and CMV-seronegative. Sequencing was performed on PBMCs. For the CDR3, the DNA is TGTGCCAGCAGCTTAGATGGTCGGTACAGGGTCGGCTACGAGCAGTACTTC. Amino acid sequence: CASSLDGRYRVGYEQYF.